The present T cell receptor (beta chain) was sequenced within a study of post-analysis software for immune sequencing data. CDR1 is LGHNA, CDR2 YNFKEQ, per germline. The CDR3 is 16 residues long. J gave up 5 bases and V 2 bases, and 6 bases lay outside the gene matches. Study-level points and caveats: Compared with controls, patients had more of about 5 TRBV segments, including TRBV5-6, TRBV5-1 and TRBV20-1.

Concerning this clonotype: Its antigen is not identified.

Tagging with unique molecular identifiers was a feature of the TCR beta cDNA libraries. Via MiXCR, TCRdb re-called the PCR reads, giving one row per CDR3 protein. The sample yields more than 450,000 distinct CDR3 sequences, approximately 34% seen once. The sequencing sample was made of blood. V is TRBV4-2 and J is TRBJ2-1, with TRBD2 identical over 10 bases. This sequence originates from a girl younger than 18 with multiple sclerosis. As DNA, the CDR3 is TGTGCCAGCAGCCAACTCGCTCTAGCGGGGGACAATGAGCAGTTCTTC. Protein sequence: CASSQLALAGDNEQFF.